A single sample is the source of the 30 T cell receptor beta chains below, sequenced in a study of T cell responses to AZD1222 COVID-19 vaccine. The method was immunoSEQ multiplex PCR; TCRdb's version includes in-frame clones alone and lacks a portion of them. The sample contains some 140,000 clones, approximately 92% of which appear only once. Sequenced material: peripheral blood, taken on day 0 of AZD1222 vaccination. These receptors originate from an adult in good health.

This CDR3 reads CAWSRGEKLFF. The CDR3 bases are TGTGCCTGGAGTAGGGGTGAAAAACTGTTTTTT. The rearrangement uses TRBV30 and TRBJ1-4; tentative D call: TRBD1 (5 bases). The V end lost 2 bases, the J end lost 7 bases, and 5 bases lay between the germline ends. The CDR3 spans 11 residues. From germline, CDR1 is GTSNPN and CDR2 SVGIG (reference sequence).

This clone was detected only a few times. Other DNA sequences in the same sample also yield this CDR3. This chain links TRBV3-1 (or the pseudogene TRBV3-2) with TRBJ1-1; the match to TRBD1 covers 11 bases. From germline, CDR1 is LGHDT and CDR2 YNNKEL (reference sequence). Trimming at V came to 6 bases and at J to 4 bases, leaving 4 bases not matched to a gene. The CDR3 is 14 amino acids. This CDR3 reads CASSRGQGATEAFF. CDR3 sequence (DNA): TGTGCCAGCAGTCGAGGACAGGGGGCCACTGAAGCTTTCTTT.

This chain connects TRBV12-3 or TRBV12-4 to TRBJ2-1; TRBD2 agrees at 9 bases. J lost 5 bases, V lost 8 bases, and 4 bases had no gene match. This CDR3 is built from 13 residues. Here the CDR3 reads CASQTSGNNEQFF. CDR3 bases: TGTGCCAGCCAGACTAGCGGTAACAATGAGCAGTTCTTC.

This rearrangement joins TRBV10-1 to TRBJ1-1, with a possible D match to TRBD1 (5 bases). The CDR3 is 13 residues long. Germline lookup yields CDR1 WNHNN and CDR2 SYGVQD (reference sequence). Trimming removed 9 bases from V and 6 bases from J, with 17 bases in between. CDR3 protein: CASKGVAPSEAFF. In DNA, the CDR3 is TGCGCCAGTAAAGGGGTTGCCCCCTCTGAAGCTTTCTTT.

The chain employs TRBV6-2 or TRBV6-3 and TRBJ2-7; tentatively, D is TRBD1 (6 bases). V lost 6 bases and J lost 0, with 9 bases in between. This CDR3 has 13 residues. CDR1 MNHEY and CDR2 SVGEGT come from the germline V gene. In DNA, the CDR3 is TGTGCCAGCAGCCGGGACATCTCCTACGAGCAGTACTTC. Protein: CASSRDISYEQYF.

The chain recombines TRBV5-1 with TRBJ1-1; 7 positions match TRBD1. This CDR3 is built from 14 residues. In germline, CDR1 is SGHRS, CDR2 YFSETQ. The J segment lost 1 base and the V segment lost 4 bases, leaving 4 bases of the junction unmatched. The CDR3 sequence: CASSATGKNTEAFF. The CDR3 DNA reads as TGCGCCAGCAGCGCGACAGGGAAGAACACTGAAGCTTTCTTT.

The chain is built from TRBV28 and TRBJ1-2; D call uncertain. The CDR3 is 12 amino acids. From germline, CDR1 is MDHEN and CDR2 SYDVKM. The V and J ends lost 5 bases and 1 base respectively, with 5 bases between them. CDR3 in amino acids: CASSTSNYGYTF. The CDR3 bases are TGTGCCAGCAGTACAAGTAACTATGGCTACACCTTC.

The chain recombines TRBV7-2 with TRBJ1-3; the D is unclear. Trimming took off 2 bases at V and 1 base at J, with 9 bases between the two ends. CDR1 SGHTA and CDR2 FQGNSA come from the germline V gene. The CDR3 spans 15 residues. The CDR3 DNA is TGTGCCAGCAGCTTATACTTACAGTCTGGAAACACCATATATTTT. Its translation: CASSLYLQSGNTIYF.

The genes are TRBV5-4 and TRBJ2-1; no clear D gene. CDR3 size: 14 residues. The V and J ends lost 4 bases and 5 bases respectively, with 13 bases between them. Germline CDR1 is SGHNT and CDR2 is YYREEE (reference sequence). The CDR3 is CASSRKGTHNEQFF. The CDR3 DNA reads as TGTGCCAGCAGCCGGAAGGGAACTCACAATGAGCAGTTCTTC.

The chain recombines TRBV10-3 with TRBJ2-1; 12 bases agree with TRBD2. The CDR3 loop spans 17 amino acids. With V trimmed by 6 bases and J by 5 bases, 11 bases remained unmatched. Germline assignment: CDR1 ENHRY and CDR2 SYGVKD. This CDR3 reads CAIRGLLAGGTDNEQFF. CDR3 bases: TGTGCCATCAGGGGACTCCTAGCGGGAGGGACGGACAATGAGCAGTTCTTC.

This clone was observed a handful of times. This rearrangement joins TRBV5-1 to TRBJ1-2, with a possible D match to TRBD1 (6 bases). V lost 4 bases to trimming and J lost 4 bases, with 20 bases between them. There are 16 residues in the CDR3. CDR1 is SGHRS, CDR2 YFSETQ, per germline. The CDR3 here is CASSQGTGGNGYGYTF. The CDR3 DNA is TGCGCCAGCAGCCAAGGAACGGGGGGCAACGGCTATGGCTACACCTTC.

The CDR3 is CASSREAANEQYF. The CDR3 bases are TGTGCCAGCAGCCGGGAGGCCGCTAACGAGCAGTACTTC. This chain links TRBV3-1 (or the pseudogene TRBV3-2) with TRBJ2-7; tentative D call: TRBD2 (6 bases). From germline, CDR1 is LGHDT and CDR2 YNNKEL (reference sequence). Between the trimmed V and J ends, which lost 4 bases and 5 bases, there was a span of 12 bases. The CDR3 has 13 residues.

This chain joins TRBV7-9 and TRBJ1-2, with D unresolved. This CDR3 has 17 residues. Between the trimmed V and J ends, which lost 4 bases and 1 base, there was a span of 19 bases. Germline CDR1 SEHNR, CDR2 FQNEAQ (reference sequence). CDR3 DNA: TGTGCCAGCAGCTCCGCGCGAGCAGGACGGATTAACTATGGCTACACCTTC. It specifies CASSSARAGRINYGYTF.

Only one count was recorded for this clone. This chain uses TRBV2 with TRBJ2-1; no definite D call. The CDR3 extends over 10 amino acids. Germline V lookup: CDR1 SNHLY, CDR2 FYNNEI. Trimming left V 8 bases short and J 8 bases short, with 7 bases between. CDR3 protein: CASLRDEQFF. CDR3 bases: TGTGCCAGCCTCCGGGATGAGCAGTTCTTC.

V gene TRBV15 combines with J gene TRBJ2-1; 13 positions agree with TRBD2. The V gene end was trimmed by 3 bases and the J gene end by 4 bases; junction bases not matched to a gene: 6. CDR3 length equals 17 residues. Germline V CDR1 and CDR2: LNHNV, YYDKDF (reference sequence). CDR3 sequence: CATSRGLAGSNYNEQFF. The CDR3 DNA reads TGTGCCACCAGCAGGGGACTAGCGGGATCAAATTACAATGAGCAGTTCTTC. Full variable domain (remainder filled in from reference TRBV15 and TRBJ2-1): DAMVIQNPRYQVTQFGKPVTLSCSQTLNHNVMYWYQQKSSQAPKLLFHYYDKDFNNEADTPDNFQSRRPNTSFCFLDIRSPGLGDTAMYLCATSRGLAGSNYNEQFFGPGTRLTVL.

V is TRBV19 and J is TRBJ1-1; possible D gene TRBD1, 5 bases. Looked up from germline, CDR1 is LNHDA and CDR2 is SQIVND (reference sequence). The V gene lost 5 bases and the J gene lost 5 bases, with 15 bases spanning the gap. This CDR3 region has 14 residues. CDR3 region: CASSSQRRGTEAFF. CDR3 sequence (DNA): TGTGCCAGTAGTTCTCAACGTAGGGGAACTGAAGCTTTCTTT.

This clone was detected only once. J is TRBJ2-7 and V is TRBV11-2, with D perhaps matching TRBD2 (6 bases). This CDR3 spans 15 amino acids. V was clipped by 0 bases and J by 3 bases, with 12 bases between them. Germline V lookup: CDR1 SGHAT, CDR2 FQNNGV. CDR3 sequence (DNA): TGTGCCAGCAGCTTAGAACGGAGTAGCGGCTACGAGCAGTACTTC. Encoded protein: CASSLERSSGYEQYF.

The rearrangement uses TRBV4-1 and TRBJ1-2, with 11 nucleotides matching TRBD1. The ends lost 4 bases at V and 6 bases at J; junction bases unmatched: 4. Germline loops: CDR1 MGHRA, CDR2 YSYEKL. This CDR3 is built from 14 residues. The CDR3 loop reads CASSLRDRGDGYTF. CDR3 DNA sequence: TGCGCCAGCAGCCTACGGGACAGGGGGGATGGCTACACCTTC.

The V gene is TRBV6-2 or TRBV6-3, the J gene TRBJ1-3; D not certain. V shed 0 bases and J shed 3 bases, with 3 bases lying between them. The CDR3 has 13 residues. Germline CDR1 MNHEY, CDR2 SVGEGT. CDR3 residues: CASSYSYGNTIYF. CDR3 nucleotides: TGTGCCAGCAGTTACTCGTATGGAAACACCATATATTTT.

The chain joins TRBV6-6 to TRBJ1-1; no firm D call. CDR1 is MNHNY, CDR2 SVGAGI, per germline (reference sequence). V was cut by 7 bases and J by 4 bases, with 10 bases left in between. The CDR3 sequence is 12 residues long. The chain's CDR3 is CASTSLGTEAFF. CDR3 in DNA: TGTGCCAGCACCTCTCTGGGCACTGAAGCTTTCTTT.

The genes are TRBV18 and TRBJ1-3, with 7 nucleotides matching TRBD1. The CDR3 runs to 16 residues. Germline V gives CDR1 KGHSH, CDR2 LQKENI. J was trimmed by 1 base and V by 3 bases; bases with no gene match: 6. As DNA, the CDR3 is TGTGCCAGCTCACCTAGGACAGGCGATTCTGGAAACACCATATATTTT. It encodes CASSPRTGDSGNTIYF. Full variable domain (rest looked up from reference TRBV18 and TRBJ1-3): NAGVMQNPRHLVRRRGQEARLRCSPMKGHSHVYWYRQLPEEGLKFMVYLQKENIIDESGMPKERFSAEFPKEGPSILRIQQVVRGDSAAYFCASSPRTGDSGNTIYFGEGSWLTVV.

This rearrangement joins TRBV9 to TRBJ2-3; 9 bases fit TRBD2. Germline CDR1 is SGDLS and CDR2 is YYNGEE. This CDR3 comprises 16 residues. V shed 0 bases, J shed 3 bases, and the junction held 5 bases outside the gene matches. CDR3 amino acids: CASSVASSGMTDTQYF. The CDR3 DNA reads as TGTGCCAGCAGCGTAGCGTCTAGCGGGATGACAGATACGCAGTATTTT.

The V gene is TRBV7-5, the J gene TRBJ1-5; the listed D gene, TRBD1, was not tested against the DNA. TRBV7-5 is annotated as a pseudogene. This CDR3 comprises 17 residues. The CDR3 DNA reads as TGTGTCAGAAGCTTAGTGGGCGGGACAGGGGGCAATCAGCCCCAGCATTTT. Translating it yields CVRSLVGGTGGNQPQHF.

V usage is TRBV18 and J usage is TRBJ2-7, with 10 positions matching TRBD2. Germline loops: CDR1 KGHSH, CDR2 LQKENI. V lost 3 bases to trimming and J lost 6 bases; unmatched junction nucleotides: 5. This CDR3 contains 14 residues. For the CDR3, the DNA is TGTGCCAGCTCACCTAGCGGGGGGACTGGCGAGCAGTACTTC. It yields the protein CASSPSGGTGEQYF.

The genes are TRBV10-1 and TRBJ2-5; D gene uncertain. Germline loops: CDR1 WNHNN, CDR2 SYGVQD (reference sequence). This CDR3 spans 9 amino acids. CDR3 residues: CGEPETQYF. The CDR3 region has the DNA TGCGGGGAACCGGAGACCCAGTACTTC.

The chain recombines TRBV28 with TRBJ2-3; no firm D call. V shed 4 bases and J shed 4 bases, with 6 bases lying between them. Germline V gene data show CDR1 as MDHEN and CDR2 as SYDVKM. The CDR3 is 12 residues long. CDR3 loop: CASSWSADTQYF. CDR3 DNA: TGTGCCAGCAGTTGGTCTGCAGATACGCAGTATTTT.

The chain combines TRBV7-8 with TRBJ2-3; 13 nucleotides align to TRBD2. The junction had 3 bases not matched to a gene; V was cut back by 6 bases and J by 3 bases. The CDR3 covers 15 residues. Germline V gives CDR1 SGHVS, CDR2 FQNEAQ. CDR3 DNA sequence: TGTGCCAGCAGGTTGGGACTAGCGGGAACAGATACGCAGTATTTT. Amino acid sequence: CASRLGLAGTDTQYF.

The chain recombines TRBV4-3 with TRBJ2-1; 8 bases fit TRBD2. Per germline, CDR1 LGHNA and CDR2 YSLEER. Trimming cost V 0 bases and J 10 bases; bases outside gene matches: 8. The CDR3 sequence is 15 residues long. The DNA of the CDR3 is TGCGCCAGCAGCCAAGATAGGCGAGCGGGAGAGGAGCAGTTCTTC. This encodes CASSQDRRAGEEQFF.

The chain employs TRBV19 and TRBJ2-1; 11 nucleotides line up with TRBD1. The CDR3 is 17 residues long. Unmatched junction bases numbered 9, after V lost 6 bases and J lost 2 bases. Germline V gene lookup returns CDR1 LNHDA and CDR2 SQIVND (reference sequence). The CDR3 reads CASRGQGVGAAYNEQFF. In DNA, the CDR3 is TGTGCCAGTAGGGGACAGGGGGTAGGAGCCGCCTACAATGAGCAGTTCTTC.

The chain is built from TRBV7-9 and TRBJ1-1, with D possibly matching TRBD1 (6 bases). Germline-derived CDR1 and CDR2 are SEHNR and FQNEAQ (reference sequence). Trimming pared 4 bases from V and 7 bases from J, leaving 13 bases between. There are 13 residues in the CDR3. CDR3 DNA: TGTGCCAGCAGCTCAATTGGGGGGCTTGAAGCTTTCTTT. Its protein is CASSSIGGLEAFF.